One and the same sample provided the 26 T cell receptor beta chains below, sequenced in a study of early T cells in non-severe SARS-CoV-2 infection listed by TCRdb under 2021. Library generation was performed with 5' RACE. The instrument was a NextSeq 500. Starting from the raw public reads, TCRdb applied fastp trimming at Q25, assembled clones with MiXCR and retained in-frame beta chains. Entries are consolidated by CDR3 protein sequence, retaining the most common genes and DNA. A total of 85,000 to 100,000 distinct CDR3 sequences appear in this sample, approximately 10% of them only once. Just over 4.5% of the sample belongs to the ten largest clones. The material sequenced was whole blood, taken at baseline. These receptors originate from an adult who was a healthcare worker with PCR-confirmed SARS-CoV-2 infection or an uninfected control (not recorded which).

The V gene is TRBV5-1, the J gene TRBJ2-6, with D unclear. The CDR3 runs to 14 residues. CDR1 and CDR2 from the germline V gene are SGHRS and YFSETQ. V lost 6 bases and J 0 bases, leaving 7 bases between the germline ends. The CDR3 reads CASTPISGANVLTF. The CDR3 bases are TGCGCCAGCACTCCGATCTCTGGGGCCAACGTCCTGACTTTC.

The gene calls are TRBV29-1 and TRBJ1-5, with 9 bases aligning to TRBD1. This CDR3 has 13 amino acids. Trimming cost V 4 bases and J 4 bases; bases outside gene matches: 2. Germline assignment: CDR1 SQVTM and CDR2 ANQGSEA. CDR3 coding DNA: TGCAGCGTTGCGGGGACAGGGAATCAGCCCCAGCATTTT. Protein: CSVAGTGNQPQHF. The variable domain in full, with the rest retrieved from reference TRBV29-1 and TRBJ1-5, is SAVISQKPSRDICQRGTSLTIQCQVDSQVTMMFWYRQQPGQSLTLIATANQGSEATYESGFVIDKFPISRPNLTFSTLTVSNMSPEDSSIYLCSVAGTGNQPQHFGDGTRLSIL.

The sample holds a few counts of this clonotype. This rearrangement joins TRBV6-5 to TRBJ1-1; weak D call: TRBD1 (5 bases). Germline V CDR1 and CDR2: MNHEY, SVGAGI. The CDR3 loop spans 15 amino acids. Trimming took 0 bases from V and 1 from J, leaving 9 bases between them. CDR3 DNA sequence: TGTGCCAGCAGTTACTCTGGGGGATGGAACACTGAAGCTTTCTTT. Protein product: CASSYSGGWNTEAFF.

The genes are TRBV25-1 and TRBJ2-7, with D unclear. V lost 3 bases and J 0 bases, leaving 15 bases between the germline ends. CDR3 length: 16 amino acids. Germline assignment: CDR1 MGHDK and CDR2 SYGVNS. The CDR3 coding sequence is TGTGCCAGCAGTGAGGAGCAAGGGCCCCCCTCCTACGAGCAGTACTTC. Its protein product is CASSEEQGPPSYEQYF.

This clonotype was counted a few times. The chain uses TRBV20-1 and TRBJ1-5, with D possibly being TRBD1 (5 bases). This CDR3 is 12 amino acids long. V was cut by 6 bases and J by 7 bases, with 13 bases left in between. CDR1 and CDR2 from the germline V gene are DFQATT and SNEGSKA (reference sequence). CDR3 DNA: TGCAGTGCCGGGACGGGGCACCAGCCCCAGCATTTT. Its translation: CSAGTGHQPQHF.

The chain links TRBV4-1 to TRBJ2-7; possibly TRBD1 for D (6 bases). CDR1 and CDR2 (germline): MGHRA, YSYEKL. The CDR3 contains 15 residues. Deletions cut 0 bases from V and 3 bases from J, with 12 bases between. The CDR3 DNA reads TGCGCCAGCAGCCAAGAACAGGGAAATCACTACGAGCAGTACTTC. As protein: CASSQEQGNHYEQYF.

CDR3: CSAITGQESPLHF. In nucleotides, the CDR3 is TGCAGTGCAATTACAGGCCAGGAGTCACCCCTCCACTTT. J is TRBJ1-6 and V is TRBV20-1, with D perhaps TRBD1 (5 bases). The ends were cut back, 6 bases at V and 10 bases at J, with 16 bases in the middle. Looked up from germline, CDR1 is DFQATT and CDR2 is SNEGSKA (reference sequence). The CDR3 loop spans 13 amino acids.

V gene TRBV2 combines with J gene TRBJ2-1, with 7 nucleotides matching TRBD2. This CDR3 comprises 17 residues. The germline V gene has CDR1 SNHLY and CDR2 FYNNEI. J lost 0 bases, V lost 3 bases, and 8 bases had no gene match. The DNA for the CDR3 is TGTGCCAGCAGTGATTCCCAGCGGGGAAGCTCCTACAATGAGCAGTTCTTC. Translation gives CASSDSQRGSSYNEQFF.

This clonotype was recorded many times. CDR3 protein: CASSLQGTDTQYF. CDR3 DNA: TGTGCCAGCAGCTTGCAGGGCACAGATACGCAGTATTTT. The J gene is TRBJ2-3, the V gene TRBV5-6; D gene uncertain. The V end lost 1 base, the J end lost 1 base, and 4 bases lay between the germline ends. This CDR3 comprises 13 residues. Germline CDR1 is SGHDT and CDR2 is YYEEEE. The variable domain in full, with the rest retrieved from reference TRBV5-6 and TRBJ2-3, is DAGVTQSPTHLIKTRGQQVTLRCSPKSGHDTVSWYQQALGQGPQFIFQYYEEEERQRGNFPDRFSGHQFPNYSSELNVNALLLGDSALYLCASSLQGTDTQYFGPGTRLTVL.

This sequence joins TRBV18 and TRBJ2-3; D is unresolved. The V gene lost 3 bases and the J gene lost 4 bases, with 11 bases spanning the gap. CDR1 and CDR2 (germline): KGHSH, LQKENI. The CDR3 is made up of 14 amino acids. The CDR3 sequence: CASSPPWSPDTQYF. CDR3 DNA sequence: TGTGCCAGCTCACCCCCGTGGAGCCCAGATACGCAGTATTTT. The complete variable domain, with remaining parts taken from reference TRBV18 and TRBJ2-3, reads NAGVMQNPRHLVRRRGQEARLRCSPMKGHSHVYWYRQLPEEGLKFMVYLQKENIIDESGMPKERFSAEFPKEGPSILRIQQVVRGDSAAYFCASSPPWSPDTQYFGPGTRLTVL.

This clonotype was seen many times. The chain links TRBV11-3 to TRBJ2-7, with D uncertain. This CDR3 spans 13 amino acids. Germline V CDR1 and CDR2: SGHNT, YENEEA. Trimming cost V 6 bases and J 7 bases, with 16 bases left between them. CDR3 region: CASSTDENREQYF. DNA for the CDR3: TGTGCCAGCAGTACGGACGAGAACAGAGAGCAGTACTTC.

This clonotype was observed a few times. The rearrangement uses TRBV7-9 and TRBJ1-2, with D possibly being TRBD1 (5 bases). CDR1 SEHNR and CDR2 FQNEAQ come from the germline V gene (reference sequence). This CDR3 is 14 amino acids long. Trimming removed 1 base at V and 7 bases at J, with 13 bases between. The CDR3 here is CASSLGGEYSGYTF. Here the CDR3 DNA reads TGTGCCAGCAGCTTAGGGGGCGAGTACTCTGGCTACACCTTC.

This clonotype was seen many times. The V gene is TRBV27, the J gene TRBJ2-6; the match to TRBD1 covers 8 bases. This CDR3 has 18 residues. Per the germline V gene, CDR1 is MNHEY and CDR2 is SMNVEV (reference sequence). Trimming removed 6 bases from V and 0 bases from J; junction bases left unmatched: 10. CDR3 in amino acids: CASRITGGLSSGANVLTF. The CDR3 DNA reads TGTGCCAGCAGAATAACAGGGGGTCTGAGCTCTGGGGCCAACGTCCTGACTTTC.

The chain uses TRBV6-2 or TRBV6-3 and TRBJ2-1; no firm D call. CDR3 size: 14 residues. The V gene's germline CDR1 is MNHEY and CDR2 SVGEGT. V lost 5 bases, J lost 8 bases, and 16 bases lay in between. The CDR3 reads CASSRTRPLDEQFF. CDR3 bases: TGTGCCAGCAGTCGTACGAGACCCCTGGATGAGCAGTTCTTC.

J is TRBJ1-1 and V is TRBV20-1; 9 bases fit TRBD1. The CDR3 extends over 15 amino acids. J was trimmed by 0 bases and V by 4 bases; bases with no gene match: 6. Germline CDR1 DFQATT, CDR2 SNEGSKA (reference sequence). The CDR3 bases are TGCAGTGCTACGGGACAGGGCTTCGTGAACACTGAAGCTTTCTTT. It encodes CSATGQGFVNTEAFF.

Many counts were recorded for this clonotype. V usage is TRBV7-8 and J usage is TRBJ1-2, with 7 bases aligning to TRBD1. Unmatched junction bases numbered 5, after V lost 4 bases and J lost 3 bases. The CDR3 covers 14 residues. In germline, CDR1 is SGHVS, CDR2 FQNEAQ. The CDR3 loop is CASSSEGADYGYTF. The DNA of the CDR3 is TGTGCCAGCAGCTCCGAGGGGGCAGACTATGGCTACACCTTC.

The J gene is TRBJ2-7, the V gene TRBV20-1, with 8 nucleotides matching TRBD2. This CDR3 comprises 14 residues. The ends lost 4 bases at V and 0 bases at J; junction bases unmatched: 5. Germline loops: CDR1 DFQATT, CDR2 SNEGSKA (reference sequence). This CDR3 is CSATPGTSSYEQYF. CDR3 DNA: TGCAGTGCTACCCCCGGGACTAGCTCCTACGAGCAGTACTTC.

J is TRBJ2-3 and V is TRBV5-1, with 13 bases that match TRBD2. CDR1 is SGHRS, CDR2 YFSETQ, per germline. The J segment lost 1 base and the V segment lost 4 bases, leaving 6 bases of the junction unmatched. The CDR3 has 17 residues. In DNA form, the CDR3 reads TGCGCCAGCAGCCCCGCCGGGACTAGCGGGGGCACAGATACGCAGTATTTT. As protein: CASSPAGTSGGTDTQYF.

V usage is TRBV3-1 and J usage is TRBJ2-1; no firm D call. There are 14 residues in the CDR3. V gave up 0 bases and J gave up 4 bases, with 7 bases separating them. Germline loops: CDR1 LGHDT, CDR2 YNNKEL (reference sequence). The CDR3 is CASSQDVQYNEQFF. As DNA, the CDR3 is TGTGCCAGCAGCCAAGATGTCCAGTACAATGAGCAGTTCTTC.

There are a few counts of this clonotype. The rearrangement joins TRBV7-6 to TRBJ1-3; D is possibly TRBD1 (5 bases). This CDR3 is built from 17 residues. V was shortened by 1 base and J by 2 bases, with 15 bases between the two germline ends. Germline V lookup: CDR1 SGHVS, CDR2 FNYEAQ. The CDR3 loop reads CASSLVYSGTAGNTIYF. CDR3 nucleotide sequence: TGTGCCAGCAGCTTAGTCTACAGTGGGACGGCTGGAAACACCATATATTTT.

This sequence joins TRBV3-1 and TRBJ2-3; tentative D call: TRBD1 (5 bases). V gave up 4 bases and J gave up 2 bases, with 13 bases separating them. The CDR3 is 15 amino acids. Germline lookup yields CDR1 LGHDT and CDR2 YNNKEL (reference sequence). The CDR3 here is CASSPTQGFTDTQYF. CDR3 sequence (DNA): TGTGCCAGCAGCCCTACCCAGGGATTCACAGATACGCAGTATTTT.

This clonotype appeared a few times. This rearrangement joins TRBV18 to TRBJ2-7, with 10 bases fitting TRBD1. The CDR3 sequence is 15 residues long. V lost 2 bases and J lost 5; bases outside the gene matches: 6. The germline V gene has CDR1 KGHSH and CDR2 LQKENI. The CDR3 sequence: CASSPSGTGANEQYF. CDR3 nucleotide sequence: TGTGCCAGCTCACCATCGGGGACAGGGGCCAACGAGCAGTACTTC. Full variable domain (outside the CDR3, taken from reference TRBV18 and TRBJ2-7): NAGVMQNPRHLVRRRGQEARLRCSPMKGHSHVYWYRQLPEEGLKFMVYLQKENIIDESGMPKERFSAEFPKEGPSILRIQQVVRGDSAAYFCASSPSGTGANEQYFGPGTRLTVT.

This clonotype was seen ten or more times. This chain uses TRBV24-1 with TRBJ2-1; 7 bases agree with TRBD2. The trim removed 3 bases at V and 8 bases at J, leaving 15 bases unmatched. Looked up from germline, CDR1 is KGHDR and CDR2 is SFDVKD. CDR3 size: 17 residues. CDR3 protein: CATSDNTGTTLIDEQFF. The CDR3 DNA is TGTGCCACCAGTGATAATACCGGGACTACCCTAATCGATGAGCAGTTCTTC.

The sample holds a few counts of this clonotype. This chain links TRBV20-1 with TRBJ1-6; the D gene is possibly TRBD1 (5 bases). Looked up from germline, CDR1 is DFQATT and CDR2 is SNEGSKA (reference sequence). Trimming removed 0 bases at V and 0 bases at J, with 15 bases between. This CDR3 has 18 residues. The CDR3 DNA follows: TGCAGTGCTAGAGATCACGAGGGGTCCAGCTCCTATAATTCACCCCTCCACTTT. Translated, it gives CSARDHEGSSSYNSPLHF.

In this sample, this clonotype turned up a few times. The chain has TRBV20-1 and TRBJ2-7; D not resolved. The CDR3 contains 12 residues. The germline V gene encodes CDR1 DFQATT and CDR2 SNEGSKA (reference sequence). The CDR3 bases are TGCAGGGGTGGGAACCCGGCCTACGAGCAGTACTTC. Encoded protein: CRGGNPAYEQYF.

The sample holds many counts of this clonotype. Germline is not matched at one junction end, which may reflect a read error. V is TRBV18 and J is TRBJ1-4; D unresolved. CDR1 is KGHSH, CDR2 LQKENI, per germline. The CDR3 totals 18 residues. DNA for the CDR3: TGTGCCAGCTCACCCCGGAACCAACGTCTTTCCTTCGAAGAAAAACTGGTTTTT. It yields the protein CASSPRNQRLSFEEKLVF.